These 18 T cell receptor beta chains were sequenced from one sample in a study of T cells after yellow fever vaccination. TCRdb re-called the 5' RACE reads with MiXCR, one entry per CDR3 protein. The sample has some 550,000 distinct CDR3 sequences, approximately 21% seen once. The starting material was PBMCs, obtained 15 days after the yellow fever booster vaccination. The receptors originated from a man aged 30 to 45 who received the YFV17D yellow fever vaccine.

The rearrangement uses TRBV10-3 and TRBJ1-5, with D perhaps matching TRBD1 (5 bases). Trimming shortened V by 0 bases and J by 5 bases, and 8 bases separated the two germline ends. Germline-derived CDR1 and CDR2 are ENHRY and SYGVKD. The CDR3 runs to 14 residues. The CDR3 region has the DNA TGTGCCATCAGTGAGTCGCTAGGGGATCAGCCCCAGCATTTT. Protein product: CAISESLGDQPQHF.

In this sample, this clonotype turned up a few times. This rearrangement joins TRBV12-3 or TRBV12-4 to TRBJ2-7; 7 nucleotides agree with TRBD1. The trim removed 7 bases at V and 1 base at J, leaving 10 bases unmatched. This CDR3 comprises 15 residues. CDR3 nucleotides: TGTGCCAGCAATTTTAGAGGACAGGAGTCCTACGAGCAGTACTTC. Encoded protein: CASNFRGQESYEQYF.

This chain uses TRBV27 with TRBJ1-6, with D perhaps TRBD1 (5 bases). Germline lookup yields CDR1 MNHEY and CDR2 SMNVEV (reference sequence). CDR3 length equals 15 residues. Trimming removed 0 bases at V and 12 bases at J, with 15 bases between. CDR3 protein: CASSLSSGSGLPLHF. The CDR3 bases are TGTGCCAGCAGTTTATCGTCTGGGTCGGGGCTACCCCTCCACTTT.

This clonotype was observed a few times. This chain uses TRBV30 with TRBJ2-2; 13 bases fit TRBD2. Looked up from germline, CDR1 is GTSNPN and CDR2 is SVGIG (reference sequence). The ends lost 3 bases at V and 5 bases at J; junction bases unmatched: 12. This CDR3 contains 18 residues. The CDR3 here is CAWSRTRTSGSGTGELFF. The DNA of the CDR3 is TGTGCCTGGAGCCGCACTCGGACTAGCGGGAGTGGGACCGGGGAGCTGTTTTTT.

The V gene is TRBV6-6, the J gene TRBJ2-4, with 9 bases lining up with TRBD1. After removal of 8 bases from V and 7 bases from J, the junction contained 6 bases not matched to a gene. CDR1 is MNHNY and CDR2 is SVGAGI in the germline V gene (reference sequence). The CDR3 extends over 13 amino acids. DNA of the CDR3: TGTGCCAGCTCTCAGACAGGGGGTAACATTCAGTACTTC. It specifies CASSQTGGNIQYF.

The chain is built from TRBV29-1 and TRBJ2-3; 10 bases are a match to TRBD1. The CDR3 sequence is 16 residues long. V was pared by 6 bases and J by 2 bases, with 11 bases of the junction left unmatched. Germline V gene data show CDR1 as SQVTM and CDR2 as ANQGSEA. CDR3 loop: CSVSTPGTGATDTQYF. The CDR3 DNA sequence: TGCAGCGTCTCCACTCCCGGGACAGGGGCCACAGATACGCAGTATTTT.

This chain connects TRBV3-1 to TRBJ1-4; a weak D match, TRBD1 (5 bases). The CDR3 sequence is 15 residues long. V dropped 8 bases and J dropped 4 bases, with 17 bases sitting between them. Per germline, CDR1 LGHDT and CDR2 YNNKEL (reference sequence). The CDR3 region is CASCLGGVDNEKLFF. DNA of the CDR3: TGTGCCAGCTGCCTCGGAGGGGTCGATAATGAAAAACTGTTTTTT.

The chain couples TRBV29-1 to TRBJ2-1; no firm D call. The CDR3 is 12 amino acids. Trimming took 5 bases from V and 7 from J, leaving 12 bases between them. Germline-derived CDR1 and CDR2 are SQVTM and ANQGSEA. The CDR3 DNA reads as TGCAGCGTTCAGGATTGGCGGAATGAGCAGTTCTTC. It translates to CSVQDWRNEQFF.

The chain links TRBV28 to TRBJ1-1; no clear D. V was trimmed by 6 bases and J by 0 bases, leaving 8 bases between them. From germline, CDR1 is MDHEN and CDR2 SYDVKM. This CDR3 contains 13 residues. This CDR3 reads CASRTTVNTEAFF. CDR3 DNA: TGTGCCAGCAGAACGACGGTGAACACTGAAGCTTTCTTT.

The CDR3 here is CASSLSPSPLHF. The CDR3 region has the DNA TGTGCCAGCAGTCTGAGTCCGAGTCCCCTCCACTTT. The rearrangement joins TRBV12-3 or TRBV12-4 to TRBJ1-6, with D uncertain. The V gene lost 5 bases and the J gene lost 13 bases, with 12 bases spanning the gap. This CDR3 has 12 residues.

This clonotype has more than one count but fewer than ten. The chain has TRBV12-3 or TRBV12-4 and TRBJ1-1, with D perhaps matching TRBD1 (5 bases). Trimming stripped 0 bases from V and 11 bases from J, with 10 bases between. CDR3 length equals 12 residues. Written as DNA, the CDR3 is TGTGCCAGCAGTTTAGCGCCCAGGGTGGCTTTCTTT. It encodes CASSLAPRVAFF.

This chain uses TRBV9 with TRBJ2-3; the match to TRBD2 covers 7 bases. Trimming at V came to 3 bases and at J to 2 bases, leaving 6 bases not matched to a gene. CDR1 and CDR2 (germline): SGDLS, YYNGEE. The CDR3 is made up of 15 amino acids. This CDR3 is CASSDPRGDTDTQYF. In nucleotides, the CDR3 is TGTGCCAGCAGCGACCCTCGGGGGGACACAGATACGCAGTATTTT.

This clonotype has only a few counts. The rearrangement links TRBV6-2 or TRBV6-3 to TRBJ2-1; 13 bases match TRBD2. The CDR3 sequence is 19 residues long. Germline V gene lookup returns CDR1 MNHEY and CDR2 SVGEGT. V gave up 6 bases and J gave up 8 bases; unmatched junction bases: 19. The CDR3 coding sequence is TGTGCCAGCAGGCAACCTCCCGGACTAGCGGGAGTGCCGGGTCATGAGCAGTTCTTC. Translation: CASRQPPGLAGVPGHEQFF.

Comment on this clonotype: One junction end does not reproduce the germline sequence, and a read error may be involved. V is TRBV11-2 and J is TRBJ2-6; 8 bases align to TRBD2. This CDR3 spans 18 amino acids. CDR1 and CDR2 (germline): SGHAT, FQNNGV. This CDR3 reads CASSLVTSALSGDNVLTF. CDR3 nucleotides: TGTGCCAGCAGCTTAGTGACTAGCGCCCTCTCTGGGGACAACGTCCTGACTTTC.

The chain is built from TRBV7-8 and TRBJ2-7, with TRBD1 matching 9 bases. V shed 2 bases and J 2 bases; nucleotides not matched to a gene: 7. This CDR3 is 16 amino acids long. Germline V gives CDR1 SGHVS, CDR2 FQNEAQ. DNA for the CDR3: TGTGCCAGCAGCTTAATTGGAGGACAGGGGCCCTACGAGCAGTACTTC. Its protein is CASSLIGGQGPYEQYF.

CDR3 in DNA: TGTGCCTCAAGAGGAGGGGGTCAGCCCCAGCATTTT. Encoded protein: CASRGGGQPQHF. V is TRBV2 and J is TRBJ1-5, with D possibly being TRBD1 (6 bases). The CDR3 totals 12 residues. V lost 11 bases, J lost 6 bases, and 14 bases lay in between. Per germline, CDR1 SNHLY and CDR2 FYNNEI. The full variable domain, with the rest looked up from reference TRBV2 and TRBJ1-5, is EPEVTQTPSHQVTQMGQEVILRCVPISNHLYFYWYRQILGQKVEFLVSFYNNEISEKSEIFDDQFSVERPDGSNFTLKIRSTKLEDSAMYFCASRGGGQPQHFGDGTRLSIL.

This clonotype was found a few times. The chain joins TRBV7-2 to TRBJ2-7; D not resolved. The germline V gene has CDR1 SGHTA and CDR2 FQGNSA. Trimming removed 3 bases at V and 3 bases at J, with 9 bases between. The CDR3 sequence is 13 residues long. CDR3 sequence: CASSFTESYEQYF. CDR3 bases: TGTGCCAGCAGCTTTACGGAGAGCTACGAGCAGTACTTC. Full variable domain (remainder filled in from reference TRBV7-2 and TRBJ2-7): GAGVSQSPSNKVTEKGKDVELRCDPISGHTALYWYRQSLGQGLEFLIYFQGNSAPDKSGLPSDRFSAERTGGSVSTLTIQRTQQEDSAVYLCASSFTESYEQYFGPGTRLTVT.

The rearrangement joins TRBV7-9 to TRBJ2-1; TRBD2 aligns across 11 bases. There are 14 residues in the CDR3. The V gene's germline CDR1 is SEHNR and CDR2 FQNEAQ (reference sequence). Trimming took 8 bases from V and 10 from J; bases not matched to a gene: 10. The DNA for the CDR3 is TGTGCCAGCGCGGGACTAGCGGTCTGGGCCGAGCAGTTCTTC. Its protein product is CASAGLAVWAEQFF.